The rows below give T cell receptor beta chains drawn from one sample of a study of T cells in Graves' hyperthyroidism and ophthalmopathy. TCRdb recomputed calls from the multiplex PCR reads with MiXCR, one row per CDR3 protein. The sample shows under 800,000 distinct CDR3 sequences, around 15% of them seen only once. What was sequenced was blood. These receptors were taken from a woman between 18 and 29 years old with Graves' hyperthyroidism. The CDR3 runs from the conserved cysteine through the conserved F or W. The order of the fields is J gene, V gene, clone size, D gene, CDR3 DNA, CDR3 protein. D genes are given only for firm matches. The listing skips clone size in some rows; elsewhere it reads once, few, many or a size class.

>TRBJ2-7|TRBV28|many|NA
TGTGCCAGCAGAGGGGGGGGATTAACCTACGAGCAGTACTTC
CASRGGGLTYEQYF
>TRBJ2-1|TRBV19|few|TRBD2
TGTGCCAGTAGTAAACCCTTTAGCGGGAGGGGCGGTGAGCAGTTCTTC
CASSKPFSGRGGEQFF
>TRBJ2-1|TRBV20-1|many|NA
TGCAGTGCTAGAGATCCATCCGCCAACGAGGGTGAGCAGTTCTTC
CSARDPSANEGEQFF
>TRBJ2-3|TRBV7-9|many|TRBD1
TGTGCCAGCAGCCGAAGGGGACAGAGCACAGATACGCAGTATTTT
CASSRRGQSTDTQYF
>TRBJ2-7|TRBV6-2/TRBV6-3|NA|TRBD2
TGTGCCAGCAGTCAACCCAATAGCGGGGAGCCCTACGAGCAGTACTTC
CASSQPNSGEPYEQYF
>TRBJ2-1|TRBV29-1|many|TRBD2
TGCAGCGTTGAAGGCACTAGCGGGAGTCCCTACAATGAGCAGTTCTTC
CSVEGTSGSPYNEQFF
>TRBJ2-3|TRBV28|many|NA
TGTGCCAGCAGTTTCTTAGCGGATTCCCGCACAGATACGCAGTATTTT
CASSFLADSRTDTQYF
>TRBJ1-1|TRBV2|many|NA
TGTGCCAGCAGTGAGAACCGGGCTCTGGAACCTGATGAAGCTTTCTTT
CASSENRALEPDEAFF
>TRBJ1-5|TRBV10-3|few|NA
TGTGCCAGTACGGGGATGACCAATCAGCCCCAGCATTTT
CASTGMTNQPQHF
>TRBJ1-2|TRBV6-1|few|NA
TGTGCCACCCTAAGGGAGGGCAACTATGGCTACACCTTC
CATLREGNYGYTF
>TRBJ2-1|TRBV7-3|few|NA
TGTGCCAGCAGCTTACAGGTTTACAATGAGCAGTTCTTC
CASSLQVYNEQFF
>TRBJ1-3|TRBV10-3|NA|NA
TGTGCCATCAGTGAGTCAGGAAACACCATATATTTT
CAISESGNTIYF
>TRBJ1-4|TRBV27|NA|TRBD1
TGTGCCAGCAGTCTATACACCGGGACAGGGGGAGGGAATGAAAAACTGTTTTTT
CASSLYTGTGGGNEKLFF
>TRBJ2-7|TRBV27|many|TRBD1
TGTGCCAGCAGTTTAGGGACAGGAATGTACGAGCAGTACTTC
CASSLGTGMYEQYF
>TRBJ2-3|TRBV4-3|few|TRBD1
TGCGCCAGCAGCCAGACCATCCCGACAGGGGCGGGCACAGATACGCAGTATTTT
CASSQTIPTGAGTDTQYF
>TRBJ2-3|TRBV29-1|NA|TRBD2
TGCAGCGTCCAAGGACTAGACGAGGGAACAGATACGCAGTATTTT
CSVQGLDEGTDTQYF
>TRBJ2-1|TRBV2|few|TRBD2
TGTGCCAGCAGTCGATCGACTAGCGGGAGGTACAATGAGCAGTTCTTC
CASSRSTSGRYNEQFF
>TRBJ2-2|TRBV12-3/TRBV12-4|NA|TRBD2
TGTGCCAGCAGTTTAGGGACTAGCGGGAGGGCCAACACCGGGGAGCTGTTTTTT
CASSLGTSGRANTGELFF
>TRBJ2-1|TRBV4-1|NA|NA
TGCGCCAGCGGACCAGACAGCGCATCCTACAATGAGCAGTTCTTC
CASGPDSASYNEQFF
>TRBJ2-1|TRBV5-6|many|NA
TGTGCCAGCAGCTTGTCGGTTCGCGGCTTGTACTACAATGAGCAGTTCTTC
CASSLSVRGLYYNEQFF
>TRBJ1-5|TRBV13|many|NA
TGTGCCAGCAGCTTACGCACAGGGAATAGCAATCAGCCCCAGCATTTT
CASSLRTGNSNQPQHF
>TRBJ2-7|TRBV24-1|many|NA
TGTGCCACCAGTGGTGGCAGGGTATGGGACGAGCAGTACTTC
CATSGGRVWDEQYF
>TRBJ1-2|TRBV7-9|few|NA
TGTGCCAGCTCTCCGGACAGAGAGTTATATGGCTACACCTTC
CASSPDRELYGYTF
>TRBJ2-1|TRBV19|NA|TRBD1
TGTGCCAGTAGTATCCAGGAGACAGGGAAGCAGTTCTTC
CASSIQETGKQFF
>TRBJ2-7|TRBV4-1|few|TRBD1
TGCGCCAGCAGCCAACCACCTACAGGGGACGACGAGCAGTACTTC
CASSQPPTGDDEQYF
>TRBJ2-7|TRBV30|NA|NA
TGTGCCTGGAGTGTGGGGCAGCCCGGCTCCTACGAGCAGTACTTC
CAWSVGQPGSYEQYF
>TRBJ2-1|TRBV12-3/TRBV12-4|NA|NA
TGTGCCAGCAGTTTGTCAAGCGGCGGTGAGCAGTTCTTC
CASSLSSGGEQFF
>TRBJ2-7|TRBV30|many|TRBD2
TGTGCCTCCATAACCACCTCGGCGGGAGAGTCAGGGGAGCAGTACTTC
CASITTSAGESGEQYF
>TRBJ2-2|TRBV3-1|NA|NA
TGTGCCAGCAGCCAAGACTGGTGGGCTAGGCGTAACACCGGGGAGCTGTTTTTT
CASSQDWWARRNTGELFF
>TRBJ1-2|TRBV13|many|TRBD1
TGTGCCAGCAGCCCCGGGAACAGGGGGTACTATGGCTACACCTTC
CASSPGNRGYYGYTF
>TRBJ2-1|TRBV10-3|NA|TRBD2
TGTGCCATCAGTGTGACTAGCGGGAGGGCCTCAAATGAGCAGTTCTTC
CAISVTSGRASNEQFF
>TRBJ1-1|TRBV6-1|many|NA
TGTGCCAGCCTTACCGGCCTTCCCACTGAAGCTTTCTTT
CASLTGLPTEAFF
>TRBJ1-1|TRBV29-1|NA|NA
TGCAGCGTTGATCGGGGTTTGGACACTGAAGCTTTCTTT
CSVDRGLDTEAFF
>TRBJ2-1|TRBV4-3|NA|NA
TGCGCCAGCAGCCTTCGTTTGCTAGCGTCTACTGATCCAAGGTATGAGCAGTTCTTC
CASSLRLLASTDPRYEQFF
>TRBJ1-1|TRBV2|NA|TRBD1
TGTGCCAGCCAGACAGGGTCCACTGAAGCTTTCTTT
CASQTGSTEAFF
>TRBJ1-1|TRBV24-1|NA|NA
TGTGCCACTAGCGACAGGAGGAACACTGAAGCTTTCTTT
CATSDRRNTEAFF
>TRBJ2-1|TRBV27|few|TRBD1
TGTGCCAGCAGTTTAGACAGGGGGCCCGCCAATGAGCAGTTCTTC
CASSLDRGPANEQFF
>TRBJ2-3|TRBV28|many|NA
TGTGCCAGCAGTTTCGGGTTTGGAGATACGCAGTATTTT
CASSFGFGDTQYF
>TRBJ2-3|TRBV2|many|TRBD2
TGTGCCAGCAGTGTGACTAGCGGTTATAGCACAGATACGCAGTATTTT
CASSVTSGYSTDTQYF
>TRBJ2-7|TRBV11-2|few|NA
TGTGCCAGCAGCGACTTAATCGACAGCGTTCCCCCCTACGAGCAGTACTTC
CASSDLIDSVPPYEQYF
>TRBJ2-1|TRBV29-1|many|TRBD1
TGCAGCGTTGTTTCAGGGGGCAAAAGGAATGAGCAGTTCTTC
CSVVSGGKRNEQFF
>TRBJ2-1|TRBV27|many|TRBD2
TGTGCCAGCCGACGTGGGACTAGCGCCTACAATGAGCAGTTCTTC
CASRRGTSAYNEQFF